This T cell receptor beta chain was observed in a study of shared clonotypes between healthy human individuals. Here immunoSEQ multiplex PCR was the method, and the copy in TCRdb shows in-frame clones only, minus some. The data show over a million clones, with around 95% seen just once and 1% to 1.5% held by the top ten. V lost 7 bases to trimming and J lost 9 bases, with 20 bases between them. Germline V gene sequence: CDR1 SGHRS, CDR2 YFSETQ. This CDR3 is built from 14 residues. This sequence originates from a man aged 30 to 39 in good health. The sequenced sample was naive CD4+ T cells sorted from blood. Subset indicated: CD45RA+ positively selected. The V call is TRBV5-1, the J call TRBJ2-1; TRBD1 or TRBD2 may be the D gene (5 bases each). The chain's CDR3 is CASAGARPSGEQFF. The CDR3, as DNA: TGCGCCAGCGCCGGGGCTAGACCCTCGGGTGAGCAGTTCTTC.